The sequence of this TCR beta chain was determined in a study of relationships among human T cell subsets. General study points: Regulatory and Th2 subsets had few clones over 100 reads, unlike CD8+ cytotoxic cells. Th1, Th2 and regulatory subsets overlapped substantially in CDR3 sequences.

Semiquantitative ARM-PCR amplified T cell receptor alpha and beta CDR3 regions from mRNA. ARM-PCR used tagged nested gene-specific primers, then communal superprimers for exponential amplification. TCRdb itself ran the multiplex PCR reads through MiXCR, one entry per CDR3 protein. Seen here are approximately 15,000 distinct CDR3 sequences, over 50% observed once, and the top ten hold approximately 2.3%. Germline V gene lookup returns CDR1 MNHEY and CDR2 SMNVEV (reference sequence). The CDR3 loop spans 12 amino acids. V lost 5 bases and J 2 bases, leaving 5 bases between the germline ends. Regulatory T cells were selected from positively selected CD4+ cells using anti-CD25 beads. The table lists this clonotype with a few counts. Its antigen is not known.

The sample consisted of Tregs sorted from blood. V usage is TRBV27 and J usage is TRBJ2-3, with D hard to call. The sequence was obtained from a man aged 35 to 55 in good health. This chain's CDR3 is CASSDLTDTQYF. The CDR3 DNA reads TGTGCCAGCAGTGACCTCACAGATACGCAGTATTTT.